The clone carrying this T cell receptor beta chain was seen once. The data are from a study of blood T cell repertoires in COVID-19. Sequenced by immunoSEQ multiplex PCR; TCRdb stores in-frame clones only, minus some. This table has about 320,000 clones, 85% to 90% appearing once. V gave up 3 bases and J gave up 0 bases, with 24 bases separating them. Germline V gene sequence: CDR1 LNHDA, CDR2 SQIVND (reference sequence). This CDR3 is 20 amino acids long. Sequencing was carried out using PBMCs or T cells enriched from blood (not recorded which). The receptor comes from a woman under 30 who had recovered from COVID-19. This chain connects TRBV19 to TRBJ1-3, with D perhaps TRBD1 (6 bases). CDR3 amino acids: CASSILGQSYVNRSGNTIYF. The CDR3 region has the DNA TGTGCCAGTAGTATCCTTGGACAGTCCTATGTAAACCGCTCTGGAAACACCATATATTTT. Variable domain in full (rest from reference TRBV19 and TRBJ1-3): DGGITQSPKYLFRKEGQNVTLSCEQNLNHDAMYWYRQDPGQGLRLIYYSQIVNDFQKGDIAEGYSVSREKKESFPLTVTSAQKNPTAFYLCASSILGQSYVNRSGNTIYFGEGSWLTVV.